The next 17 T cell receptor beta chains were all read from a single sample in a study of graft-versus-host responses after intestinal transplantation. These receptors have no known antigen. The assay was immunoSEQ multiplex PCR, and TCRdb's table has in-frame clones only and misses some. The sample has approximately 77,000 clones; around nine tenths are singletons. The material was unstimulated CD4+ T cells sorted from spleen or lymph node cells, obtained before intestinal transplant. These receptors all come from a human donor who received an intestinal transplant.

Comments on this clone: The same CDR3 arises from other DNA sequences in this sample as well. The chain combines TRBV20-1 with TRBJ2-1; D ambiguous. This CDR3 has 10 residues. With 7 bases removed from V and 8 bases from J, the gap between germline ends came to 9 bases. Germline CDR1 reads DFQATT; CDR2 reads SNEGSKA (reference sequence). CDR3 sequence reads: CSVQRDEQFF. In nucleotides, the CDR3 is TGCAGTGTTCAGCGAGATGAGCAGTTCTTC.

The chain has TRBV28 and TRBJ2-7, with 9 bases fitting TRBD1. V dropped 4 bases and J dropped 5; count of bases not matched to a gene: 3. The CDR3 is 13 amino acids. CDR1 MDHEN and CDR2 SYDVKM come from the germline V gene. Written as DNA, the CDR3 is TGTGCCAGCAGTTCTACAGGGGGCAACGAGCAGTACTTC. It encodes CASSSTGGNEQYF.

The V and J genes are TRBV29-1 and TRBJ1-1; D unclear. V lost 7 bases and J lost 0, with 12 bases in between. The germline gives CDR1 SQVTM, CDR2 ANQGSEA. There are 13 residues in the CDR3. CDR3 region: CSAAREVNTEAFF. In nucleotides, the CDR3 is TGCAGCGCCGCGCGGGAGGTGAACACTGAAGCTTTCTTT.

The chain combines TRBV7-3 with TRBJ2-1; 7 positions match TRBD1. Germline V gives CDR1 SGHTA, CDR2 FQGTGA. The CDR3 has 15 amino acids. V lost 5 bases to trimming and J lost 3 bases; unmatched junction nucleotides: 7. The CDR3 nucleotides read TGTGCCAGCAGCGAACAGGGGATTGACTACAATGAGCAGTTCTTC. Translation gives CASSEQGIDYNEQFF. The full variable domain, with the rest looked up from reference TRBV7-3 and TRBJ2-1, is GAGVSQTPSNKVTEKGKYVELRCDPISGHTALYWYRQSLGQGPEFLIYFQGTGAADDSGLPNDRFFAVRPEGSVSTLKIQRTERGDSAVYLCASSEQGIDYNEQFFGPGTRLTVL.

The rearrangement links TRBV28 to TRBJ2-3, with 8 positions matching TRBD2. This CDR3 is 17 amino acids long. The V gene's germline CDR1 is MDHEN and CDR2 SYDVKM. V trimming: 2 bases; J trimming: 4 bases; junction bases outside the gene matches: 11. Here the CDR3 reads CASSLGRTSRNSDTQYF. Written as DNA, the CDR3 is TGTGCCAGCAGTTTAGGTAGGACTAGCCGGAATTCAGATACGCAGTATTTT.

The chain combines TRBV7-6 with TRBJ2-5; 8 bases are a match to TRBD1. CDR3 size: 17 residues. V lost 2 bases to trimming and J lost 4 bases; unmatched junction nucleotides: 12. Germline CDR1 is SGHVS and CDR2 is FNYEAQ. The chain's CDR3 is CASSLPREGRGRETQYF. CDR3 nucleotides: TGTGCCAGCAGCTTACCCCGAGAGGGCAGGGGGCGAGAGACCCAGTACTTC.

The genes are TRBV5-6 and TRBJ2-3; D not resolved. Between the trimmed V and J ends, which lost 2 bases and 1 base, there was a span of 5 bases. The CDR3 has 13 amino acids. The V gene's germline CDR1 is SGHDT and CDR2 YYEEEE. CDR3 sequence: CASSLARTDTQYF. The CDR3, as DNA: TGTGCCAGCAGCTTAGCTCGCACAGATACGCAGTATTTT. Complete variable domain (other parts from reference TRBV5-6 and TRBJ2-3): DAGVTQSPTHLIKTRGQQVTLRCSPKSGHDTVSWYQQALGQGPQFIFQYYEEEERQRGNFPDRFSGHQFPNYSSELNVNALLLGDSALYLCASSLARTDTQYFGPGTRLTVL.

V is TRBV2 and J is TRBJ2-7; D remains unclear. The length of the CDR3 is 12 residues. V lost 3 bases and J 4 bases, leaving 7 bases between the germline ends. Germline values: CDR1 SNHLY, CDR2 FYNNEI. This CDR3 is CASSDLVYEQYF. The CDR3, as DNA: TGTGCCAGCAGTGATTTAGTTTACGAGCAGTACTTC.

The CDR3 spells CASSSGQGGYQPQHF. CDR3 bases: TGTGCCAGCAGTTCTGGGCAGGGGGGTTATCAGCCCCAGCATTTT. The rearrangement links TRBV6-1 to TRBJ1-5; 7 bases map to TRBD1. CDR1 MNHNS and CDR2 SASEGT come from the germline V gene. The CDR3 runs 15 residues. The ends lost 5 bases at V and 5 bases at J; junction bases unmatched: 9.

This chain links TRBV29-1 with TRBJ2-7, with a weak D call TRBD1 (5 bases). The CDR3 is 13 amino acids. Trimming took 0 bases from V and 2 from J, leaving 8 bases between them. Germline V lookup: CDR1 SQVTM, CDR2 ANQGSEA. DNA of the CDR3: TGCAGCGTTGAAGATCGACAGCCCTACGAGCAGTACTTC. It translates to CSVEDRQPYEQYF.

The V call is TRBV5-1, the J call TRBJ2-5; TRBD2 might be the D (7 bases). V lost 2 bases and J 5 bases, leaving 13 bases between the germline ends. CDR1 is SGHRS, CDR2 YFSETQ, per germline. The CDR3 loop spans 14 amino acids. DNA of the CDR3: TGCGCCAGCAGCTTACCGGGGGGCGCGGAGACCCAGTACTTC. Its translation: CASSLPGGAETQYF.

The chain uses TRBV2 and TRBJ2-7, with TRBD2 identical over 11 bases. The germline V gene encodes CDR1 SNHLY and CDR2 FYNNEI. The V segment lost 11 bases and the J segment 6 bases; nucleotides outside the gene matches: 9. The CDR3 runs to 13 residues. CDR3 sequence (DNA): TGTGCCGGTAGCGGGGGGGCGTCCGGCGAGCAGTACTTC. It is translated as CAGSGGASGEQYF. Combining the CDR3 with reference TRBV2 and TRBJ2-7 gives the whole variable domain EPEVTQTPSHQVTQMGQEVILRCVPISNHLYFYWYRQILGQKVEFLVSFYNNEISEKSEIFDDQFSVERPDGSNFTLKIRSTKLEDSAMYFCAGSGGASGEQYFGPGTRLTVT.

The chain employs TRBV6-6 and TRBJ2-3; 8 nucleotides match TRBD2. This CDR3 is 16 amino acids long. The germline gives CDR1 MNHNY, CDR2 SVGAGI (reference sequence). The V and J ends lost 6 bases and 4 bases, in that order; junction bases with no gene match: 12. The CDR3 here is CASRPRGGRSSDTQYF. The CDR3 nucleotides read TGTGCCAGCAGACCGCGTGGCGGGAGGAGCTCAGATACGCAGTATTTT.

This clone showed up just once. The chain joins TRBV14 to TRBJ1-3; 9 bases fit TRBD1. Germline trimming cut 4 bases from V and 5 bases from J; bases unmatched to any gene: 3. This CDR3 contains 14 residues. Germline V gives CDR1 SGHDN, CDR2 FVKESK. CDR3 in DNA: TGTGCCAGCAGCCTAGGACAGGGGAGAAACACCATATATTTT. Encoded protein: CASSLGQGRNTIYF.

V is TRBV5-1 and J is TRBJ2-7; 7 positions match TRBD1. The trim removed 4 bases at V and 1 base at J, leaving 5 bases unmatched. The V gene's germline CDR1 is SGHRS and CDR2 YFSETQ. CDR3 size: 14 residues. CDR3 sequence (DNA): TGCGCCAGCAGCCCGGACAGGTTATCCTACGAGCAGTACTTC. Its protein is CASSPDRLSYEQYF. The full variable domain, its missing parts supplied by reference TRBV5-1 and TRBJ2-7, is KAGVTQTPRYLIKTRGQQVTLSCSPISGHRSVSWYQQTPGQGLQFLFEYFSETQRNKGNFPGRFSGRQFSNSRSEMNVSTLELGDSALYLCASSPDRLSYEQYFGPGTRLTVT.

The gene calls are TRBV7-8 and TRBJ1-2; 9 bases match TRBD1. The V segment lost 2 bases and the J segment 6 bases; nucleotides outside the gene matches: 13. This CDR3 region has 17 residues. CDR1 and CDR2 from the germline V gene are SGHVS and FQNEAQ. CDR3 nucleotide sequence: TGTGCCAGCAGCTTATCCCGGGACAGGGTTTGGGTTAATGGCTACACCTTC. This codes for CASSLSRDRVWVNGYTF.

The gene calls are TRBV4-2 and TRBJ1-2; a weak D match, TRBD1 (5 bases). The germline V and J ends were trimmed by 0 bases and 12 bases, with 11 bases remaining between them. This CDR3 region has 12 residues. CDR1 LGHNA and CDR2 YNFKEQ come from the germline V gene. DNA of the CDR3: TGTGCCAGCAGCCAAGATCTCAGGGTAAACACCTTC. Its translation is CASSQDLRVNTF.